The 26 T cell receptor beta chains presented below share a single source sample, sequenced in a study of T cell responses to AZD1222 COVID-19 vaccine. The protocol was immunoSEQ multiplex PCR, while the TCRdb copy is restricted to in-frame clones and leaves out a portion. The data contain over 150,000 clones, around nine tenths of them singletons. The sequencing here drew on peripheral blood, taken 28 days after the second AZD1222 dose. These receptors were taken from an adult who received the AZD1222 COVID-19 vaccine.

The CDR3 nucleotides are TGCGCCAGCAGTACGGCTTTAAACACTGAAGCTTTCTTT. Protein product: CASSTALNTEAFF. This chain connects TRBV5-1 to TRBJ1-1; D remains ambiguous. Trimming took off 5 bases at V and 2 bases at J, with 10 bases between the two ends. This CDR3 region has 13 residues. Germline assignment: CDR1 SGHRS and CDR2 YFSETQ.

The J gene is TRBJ1-2, the V gene TRBV5-4; D is ambiguous. This CDR3 comprises 12 residues. Germline values: CDR1 SGHNT, CDR2 YYREEE (reference sequence). V was cut by 4 bases and J by 5 bases, with 9 bases left in between. The CDR3 DNA sequence: TGTGCCAGCAGCCCGCGAGGTTATGGCTACACCTTC. Translating it yields CASSPRGYGYTF.

J is TRBJ1-6 and V is TRBV30; no definite D call. Germline V gives CDR1 GTSNPN, CDR2 SVGIG (reference sequence). This CDR3 is 13 amino acids long. With 0 bases removed from V and 12 bases from J, the gap between germline ends came to 12 bases. The chain's CDR3 is CAWSVTASQPLHF. CDR3 coding DNA: TGTGCCTGGAGTGTTACTGCTTCCCAACCCCTCCACTTT.

V usage is TRBV5-1 and J usage is TRBJ1-1; a weak D match, TRBD1 (6 bases). Trimming stripped 4 bases from V and 1 base from J, with 17 bases between. Germline V gene sequence: CDR1 SGHRS, CDR2 YFSETQ. The CDR3 has 16 residues. CDR3 loop: CASSPGASSPNTEAFF. The CDR3 nucleotides are TGCGCCAGCAGCCCGGGGGCATCCAGCCCGAACACTGAAGCTTTCTTT. The full variable domain, completed using reference TRBV5-1 and TRBJ1-1, is KAGVTQTPRYLIKTRGQQVTLSCSPISGHRSVSWYQQTPGQGLQFLFEYFSETQRNKGNFPGRFSGRQFSNSRSEMNVSTLELGDSALYLCASSPGASSPNTEAFFGQGTRLTVV.

This clone was observed a single time. The V call is TRBV10-1, the J call TRBJ1-5, with unresolved D. The V end lost 0 bases, the J end lost 8 bases, and 5 bases lay between the germline ends. The length of the CDR3 is 12 residues. Per the germline V gene, CDR1 is WNHNN and CDR2 is SYGVQD (reference sequence). CDR3 amino acids: CASSESLEPQHF. The CDR3 DNA reads TGCGCCAGCAGTGAGTCGTTGGAGCCCCAGCATTTT.

V is TRBV19 and J is TRBJ1-2; no clear D. Germline loops: CDR1 LNHDA, CDR2 SQIVND (reference sequence). The CDR3 loop spans 15 amino acids. Trimming took 6 bases from V and 3 from J, leaving 17 bases between them. CDR3 in amino acids: CASSTGSPDDYGYTF. Written as DNA, the CDR3 is TGTGCCAGTAGCACCGGGAGTCCGGACGACTATGGCTACACCTTC.

The genes are TRBV7-9 and TRBJ1-1; D call uncertain. The CDR3 length is 15 residues. CDR1 SEHNR and CDR2 FQNEAQ come from the germline V gene (reference sequence). Deletions cut 0 bases from V and 0 bases from J, with 8 bases between. The CDR3: CASSLARAVNTEAFF. CDR3 DNA: TGTGCCAGCAGCTTAGCAAGGGCCGTGAACACTGAAGCTTTCTTT.

This clone came up a few times. The chain carries TRBV3-1 (or the pseudogene TRBV3-2) and TRBJ1-2, with D hard to call. Germline values: CDR1 LGHDT, CDR2 YNNKEL (reference sequence). The CDR3 loop spans 13 amino acids. Trimming took 4 bases from V and 7 from J, leaving 13 bases between them. The DNA of the CDR3 is TGTGCCAGCAGCCCGGCCGCGTGGGGTGGCTACACCTTC. As protein: CASSPAAWGGYTF.

V is TRBV18 and J is TRBJ1-4; TRBD1 matches at 7 bases. This CDR3 is built from 14 residues. Trimming cost V 5 bases and J 7 bases; bases outside gene matches: 7. Germline values: CDR1 KGHSH, CDR2 LQKENI. CDR3 amino acids: CASSSRQGSEKLFF. For the CDR3, the DNA is TGTGCCAGCTCATCCCGACAGGGTAGTGAAAAACTGTTTTTT.

The gene calls are TRBV3-1 (or the pseudogene TRBV3-2) and TRBJ2-2, with 12 bases that match TRBD2. CDR3 length equals 17 residues. J gave up 6 bases and V 7 bases, and 12 bases lay outside the gene matches. Per germline, CDR1 LGHDT and CDR2 YNNKEL (reference sequence). CDR3 nucleotides: TGTGCCAGCACCAACCTAGCGGGGGGGCGTATGGCCGGGGAGCTGTTTTTT. It is translated as CASTNLAGGRMAGELFF.

This chain links TRBV6-5 with TRBJ1-6; tentative D call: TRBD1 (5 bases). Germline V gene data show CDR1 as MNHEY and CDR2 as SVGAGI. V lost 1 base and J 10 bases, leaving 17 bases between the germline ends. The CDR3 is 16 amino acids. Here the CDR3 reads CASSYLGASVGSPLHF. In DNA, the CDR3 is TGTGCCAGCAGTTACTTAGGGGCCTCGGTGGGATCACCCCTCCACTTT.

This clone was observed a handful of times. The sample carries other DNA sequences with the same CDR3. This sequence joins TRBV6-5 and TRBJ1-5; tentatively, D is TRBD1 (6 bases). Trimming stripped 2 bases from V and 7 bases from J, with 9 bases between. The CDR3 spans 13 residues. Germline V gene sequence: CDR1 MNHEY, CDR2 SVGAGI. The CDR3, as DNA: TGTGCCAGCAGTTACGACAGGACACAGCCCCAGCATTTT. It yields the protein CASSYDRTQPQHF.

The gene calls are TRBV12-3 or TRBV12-4 and TRBJ1-1; TRBD1 is a possible D gene (5 bases). The germline V and J ends were trimmed by 7 bases and 7 bases, with 16 bases remaining between them. This CDR3 is built from 13 residues. The CDR3 loop reads CASTHRWGYEAFF. The CDR3 coding sequence is TGTGCCAGCACCCACAGGTGGGGGTATGAAGCTTTCTTT.

V and J are TRBV15 and TRBJ1-5; D might be TRBD1 (5 bases). Germline V lookup: CDR1 LNHNV, CDR2 YYDKDF (reference sequence). Trimming left V 0 bases short and J 7 bases short, with 16 bases between. CDR3 length: 16 amino acids. CDR3 bases: TGTGCCACCAGCAGAGATTTTCCCGTGGGGGGACAGCCCCAGCATTTT. It is translated as CATSRDFPVGGQPQHF.

This chain connects TRBV7-3 to TRBJ1-1, with 8 bases identical to TRBD1. Germline CDR1 and CDR2: SGHTA and FQGTGA. V shed 2 bases and J 1 base; nucleotides not matched to a gene: 3. CDR3 length equals 15 residues. The CDR3 spells CASSLLGTGNTEAFF. The CDR3 coding sequence is TGTGCCAGCAGCTTATTGGGGACAGGGAACACTGAAGCTTTCTTT.

The rearrangement uses TRBV5-1 and TRBJ2-1, with 8 nucleotides matching TRBD1. The germline gives CDR1 SGHRS, CDR2 YFSETQ. The CDR3 has 18 residues. J gave up 1 base and V 3 bases, and 12 bases lay outside the gene matches. The CDR3 DNA is TGCGCCAGCAGCTGGGGACAGGACCAAATGAGATCCTACAATGAGCAGTTCTTC. Translating it yields CASSWGQDQMRSYNEQFF.

The V call is TRBV9, the J call TRBJ2-5; D may be TRBD1 (5 bases). The germline gives CDR1 SGDLS, CDR2 YYNGEE. This CDR3 is 15 amino acids long. Trimming stripped 1 base from V and 0 bases from J, with 10 bases between. The CDR3 region is CASSVSQEYQETQYF. The CDR3 DNA sequence: TGTGCCAGCAGCGTATCACAGGAGTACCAAGAGACCCAGTACTTC. The variable domain in full, with the rest retrieved from reference TRBV9 and TRBJ2-5, is DSGVTQTPKHLITATGQRVTLRCSPRSGDLSVYWYQQSLDQGLQFLIQYYNGEERAKGNILERFSAQQFPDLHSELNLSSLELGDSALYFCASSVSQEYQETQYFGPGTRLLVL.

The chain joins TRBV18 to TRBJ2-1; tentative D call: TRBD2 (5 bases). Germline CDR1 reads KGHSH; CDR2 reads LQKENI. Between the trimmed V and J ends, which lost 6 bases and 2 bases, there was a span of 14 bases. The CDR3 length is 15 residues. The CDR3: CASSLDGKTYNEQFF. CDR3 DNA: TGTGCCAGCTCTCTCGACGGGAAAACCTACAATGAGCAGTTCTTC.

The chain has TRBV29-1 and TRBJ1-2, with D possibly matching TRBD1 (5 bases). The V end lost 0 bases, the J end lost 7 bases, and 12 bases lay between the germline ends. CDR1 is SQVTM, CDR2 ANQGSEA, per germline. The CDR3 is made up of 13 amino acids. The CDR3 DNA is TGCAGCGTTGAAGATGGTCTGGGGGGTGGCTACACCTTC. Translated, it gives CSVEDGLGGGYTF.

This clone has only a few counts. V and J are TRBV29-1 and TRBJ1-2; D uncertain. The CDR3 has 11 residues. Germline V gene sequence: CDR1 SQVTM, CDR2 ANQGSEA. V shed 5 bases and J shed 1 base, with 5 bases lying between them. In DNA form, the CDR3 reads TGCAGCGTTCCCGGTAACTATGGCTACACCTTC. Translated, it gives CSVPGNYGYTF.

This clone was found a few times. This chain links TRBV2 with TRBJ1-4; 11 bases fit TRBD1. V trimming: 7 bases; J trimming: 0 bases; junction bases outside the gene matches: 4. Per germline, CDR1 SNHLY and CDR2 FYNNEI. The CDR3 length is 16 residues. The CDR3 DNA reads TGTGCCAGCAATGGACAGGGGGCAGCAACTAATGAAAAACTGTTTTTT. This sequence encodes CASNGQGAATNEKLFF.

The chain carries TRBV6-2 or TRBV6-3 and TRBJ2-3; D remains ambiguous. V was shortened by 5 bases and J by 4 bases, with 16 bases between the two germline ends. The CDR3 is made up of 15 amino acids. Germline V gives CDR1 MNHEY, CDR2 SVGEGT. The CDR3 sequence is CASSQDGLLSDTQYF. The CDR3 DNA sequence: TGTGCCAGCAGTCAGGATGGCCTTTTGTCAGATACGCAGTATTTT.

The chain recombines TRBV18 with TRBJ1-1, with 8 bases aligning to TRBD1. Germline CDR1 and CDR2: KGHSH and LQKENI. V lost 4 bases, J lost 1 base, and 8 bases stayed unmatched. The CDR3 loop spans 16 amino acids. The CDR3 loop reads CASSQKEQGANTEAFF. CDR3 DNA sequence: TGTGCCAGCTCACAAAAAGAGCAGGGGGCGAACACTGAAGCTTTCTTT.

This chain links TRBV3-1 (or the pseudogene TRBV3-2) with TRBJ1-2, with TRBD1 matching over 9 bases. CDR3 length: 16 amino acids. Germline V gene lookup returns CDR1 LGHDT and CDR2 YNNKEL (reference sequence). The V and J ends lost 1 base and 4 bases, in that order; junction bases with no gene match: 7. CDR3 amino acids: CASSQGIGTGTYGYTF. CDR3 coding DNA: TGTGCCAGCAGCCAAGGTATCGGGACAGGGACCTATGGCTACACCTTC.

The chain combines TRBV7-2 with TRBJ1-6; no clear D gene. Trimming took 8 bases from V and 2 from J, leaving 10 bases between them. The length of the CDR3 is 14 residues. Germline CDR1 SGHTA, CDR2 FQGNSA. CDR3 sequence: CASVVRAYNSPLHF. As DNA, the CDR3 is TGTGCCAGCGTCGTTAGGGCCTATAATTCACCCCTCCACTTT.

The chain links TRBV27 to TRBJ2-7; D is undetermined. The length of the CDR3 is 15 residues. The V and J ends lost 2 bases and 4 bases respectively, with 15 bases between them. CDR1 MNHEY and CDR2 SMNVEV come from the germline V gene (reference sequence). For the CDR3, the DNA is TGTGCCAGCAGTTTAGGTTCAGCTGCCGCGTACGAGCAGTACTTC. Translated: CASSLGSAAAYEQYF.